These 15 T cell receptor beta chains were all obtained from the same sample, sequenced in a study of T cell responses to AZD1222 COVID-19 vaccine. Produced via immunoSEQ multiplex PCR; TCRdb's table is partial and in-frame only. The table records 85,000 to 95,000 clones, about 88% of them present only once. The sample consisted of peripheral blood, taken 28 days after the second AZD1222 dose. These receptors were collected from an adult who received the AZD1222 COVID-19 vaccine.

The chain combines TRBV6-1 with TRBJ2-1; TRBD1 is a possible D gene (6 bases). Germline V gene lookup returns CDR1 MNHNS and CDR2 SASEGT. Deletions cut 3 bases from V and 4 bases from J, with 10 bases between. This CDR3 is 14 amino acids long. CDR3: CASSDDRRYNEQFF. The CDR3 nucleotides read TGTGCCAGCAGTGACGACAGGAGATACAATGAGCAGTTCTTC.

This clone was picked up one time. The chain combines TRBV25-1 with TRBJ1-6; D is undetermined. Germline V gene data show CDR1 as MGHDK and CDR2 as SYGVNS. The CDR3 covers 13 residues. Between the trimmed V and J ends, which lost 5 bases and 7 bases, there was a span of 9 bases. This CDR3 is CASSPSGNSPLHF. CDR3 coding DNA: TGTGCCAGCAGTCCCTCGGGGAATTCACCCCTCCACTTT.

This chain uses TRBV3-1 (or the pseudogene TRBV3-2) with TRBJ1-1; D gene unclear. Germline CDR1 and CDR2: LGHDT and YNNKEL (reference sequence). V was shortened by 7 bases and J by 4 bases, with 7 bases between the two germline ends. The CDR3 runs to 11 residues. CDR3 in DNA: TGTGCCAGCATGCGGGCCACTGAAGCTTTCTTT. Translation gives CASMRATEAFF.

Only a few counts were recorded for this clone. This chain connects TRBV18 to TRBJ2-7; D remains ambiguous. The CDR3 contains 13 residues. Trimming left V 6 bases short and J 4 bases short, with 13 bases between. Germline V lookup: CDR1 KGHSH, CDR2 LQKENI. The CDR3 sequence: CASSPQLEYEQYF. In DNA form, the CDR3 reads TGTGCCAGCTCGCCCCAACTGGAGTACGAGCAGTACTTC.

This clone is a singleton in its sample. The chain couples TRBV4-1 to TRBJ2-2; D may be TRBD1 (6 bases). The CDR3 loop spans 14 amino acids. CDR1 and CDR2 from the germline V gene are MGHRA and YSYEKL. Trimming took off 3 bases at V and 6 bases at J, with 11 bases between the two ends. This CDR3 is CASSQAGDPGELFF. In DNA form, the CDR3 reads TGCGCCAGCAGCCAGGCAGGGGACCCCGGGGAGCTGTTTTTT.

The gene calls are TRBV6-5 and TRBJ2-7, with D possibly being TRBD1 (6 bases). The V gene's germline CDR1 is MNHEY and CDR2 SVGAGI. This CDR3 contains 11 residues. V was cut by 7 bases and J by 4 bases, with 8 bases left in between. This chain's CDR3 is CASIQGYEQYF. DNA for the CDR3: TGTGCCAGCATTCAGGGGTACGAGCAGTACTTC.

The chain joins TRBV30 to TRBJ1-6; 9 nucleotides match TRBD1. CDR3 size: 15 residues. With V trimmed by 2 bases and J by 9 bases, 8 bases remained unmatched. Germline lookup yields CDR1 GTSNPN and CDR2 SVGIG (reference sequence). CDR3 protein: CAWSPGQGWGSPLHF. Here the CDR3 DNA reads TGTGCCTGGAGTCCGGGACAGGGATGGGGTTCACCCCTCCACTTT.

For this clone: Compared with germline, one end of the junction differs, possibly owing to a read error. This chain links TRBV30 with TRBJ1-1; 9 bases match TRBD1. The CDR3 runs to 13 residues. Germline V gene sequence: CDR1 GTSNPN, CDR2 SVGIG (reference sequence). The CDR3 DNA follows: TGTGCCTGGAGCGCCCCCGGGACAGGGTTAACAATCTTT. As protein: CAWSAPGTGLTIF.

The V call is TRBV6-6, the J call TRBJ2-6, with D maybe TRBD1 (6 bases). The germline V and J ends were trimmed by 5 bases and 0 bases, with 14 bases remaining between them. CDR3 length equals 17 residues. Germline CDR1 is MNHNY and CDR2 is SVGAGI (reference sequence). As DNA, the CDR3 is TGTGCCAGCAGTCCAGGGGTCGCGTACTCTGGGGCCAACGTCCTGACTTTC. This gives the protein CASSPGVAYSGANVLTF.

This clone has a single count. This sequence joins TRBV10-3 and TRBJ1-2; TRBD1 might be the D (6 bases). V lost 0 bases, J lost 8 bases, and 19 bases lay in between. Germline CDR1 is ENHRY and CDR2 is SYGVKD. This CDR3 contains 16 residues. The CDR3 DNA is TGTGCCATCAGTGAGTCGGGATCTGGGGGGCGCGAAGGCTACACCTTC. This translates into CAISESGSGGREGYTF.

The chain's CDR3 is CASSEATGSGANVLTF. The CDR3 DNA is TGTGCCAGCAGTGAAGCAACTGGTTCTGGGGCCAACGTCCTGACTTTC. The chain is built from TRBV6-1 and TRBJ2-6, with D unclear. CDR1 MNHNS and CDR2 SASEGT come from the germline V gene. V shed 0 bases and J shed 1 base, with 7 bases lying between them. This CDR3 is built from 16 residues.

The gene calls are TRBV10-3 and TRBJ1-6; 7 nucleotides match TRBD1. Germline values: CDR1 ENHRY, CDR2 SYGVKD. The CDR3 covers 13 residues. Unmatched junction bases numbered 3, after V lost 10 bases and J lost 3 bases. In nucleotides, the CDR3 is TGTGCCACCGGGGACAGCTATAATTCACCCCTCCACTTT. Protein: CATGDSYNSPLHF.

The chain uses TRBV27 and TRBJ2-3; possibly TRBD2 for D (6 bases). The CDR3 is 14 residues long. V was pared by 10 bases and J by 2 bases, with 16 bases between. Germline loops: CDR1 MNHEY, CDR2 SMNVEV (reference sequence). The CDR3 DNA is TGTGCCACCTCTGGGCGGGGTAACACAGATACGCAGTATTTT. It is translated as CATSGRGNTDTQYF.

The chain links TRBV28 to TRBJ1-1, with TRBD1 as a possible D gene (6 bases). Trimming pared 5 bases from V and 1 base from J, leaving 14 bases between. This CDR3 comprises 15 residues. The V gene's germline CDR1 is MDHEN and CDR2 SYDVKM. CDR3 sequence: CASSPPPTGNTEAFF. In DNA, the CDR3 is TGTGCCAGCAGTCCCCCCCCGACAGGGAACACTGAAGCTTTCTTT.

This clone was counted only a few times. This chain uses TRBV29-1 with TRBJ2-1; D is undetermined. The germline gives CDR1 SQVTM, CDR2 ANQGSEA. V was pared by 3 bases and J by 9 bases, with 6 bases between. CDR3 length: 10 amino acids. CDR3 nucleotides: TGCAGCGTTGAGCGTGGTGAGCAGTTCTTC. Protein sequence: CSVERGEQFF.